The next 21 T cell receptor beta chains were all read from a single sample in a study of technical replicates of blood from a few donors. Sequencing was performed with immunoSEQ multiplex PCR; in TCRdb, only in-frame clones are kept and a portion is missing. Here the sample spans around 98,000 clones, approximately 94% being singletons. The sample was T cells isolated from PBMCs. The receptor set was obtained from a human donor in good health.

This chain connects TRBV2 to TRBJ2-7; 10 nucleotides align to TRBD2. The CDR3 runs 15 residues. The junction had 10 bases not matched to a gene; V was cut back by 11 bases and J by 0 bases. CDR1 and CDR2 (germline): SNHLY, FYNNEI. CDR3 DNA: TGTGCCGGAAGGACTAGCGGTGGCACCTCCTACGAGCAGTACTTC. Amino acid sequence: CAGRTSGGTSYEQYF.

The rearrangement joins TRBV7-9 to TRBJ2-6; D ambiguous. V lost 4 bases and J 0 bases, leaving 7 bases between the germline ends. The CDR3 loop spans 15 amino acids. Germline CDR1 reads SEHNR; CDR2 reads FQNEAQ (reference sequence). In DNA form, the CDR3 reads TGTGCCAGCAGCTCTAGGAACTCTGGGGCCAACGTCCTGACTTTC. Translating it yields CASSSRNSGANVLTF. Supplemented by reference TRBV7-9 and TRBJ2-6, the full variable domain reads DTGVSQNPRHKITKRGQNVTFRCDPISEHNRLYWYRQTLGQGPEFLTYFQNEAQLEKSRLLSDRFSAERPKGSFSTLEIQRTEQGDSAMYLCASSSRNSGANVLTFGAGSRLTVL.

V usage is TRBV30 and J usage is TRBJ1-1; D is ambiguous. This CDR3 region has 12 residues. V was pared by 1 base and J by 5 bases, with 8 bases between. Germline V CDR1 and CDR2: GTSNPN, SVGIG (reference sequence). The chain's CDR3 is CAWSGVRTEAFF. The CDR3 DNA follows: TGTGCCTGGAGTGGGGTGAGGACTGAAGCTTTCTTT.

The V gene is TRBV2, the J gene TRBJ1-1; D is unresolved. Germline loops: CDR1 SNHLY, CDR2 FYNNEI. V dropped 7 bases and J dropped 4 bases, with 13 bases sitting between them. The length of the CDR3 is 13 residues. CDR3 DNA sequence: TGTGCCAGCATCTCGGAGGTGAGCACTGAAGCTTTCTTT. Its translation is CASISEVSTEAFF.

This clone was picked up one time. In DNA form, the CDR3 reads TGTGCCAGCACGGGAGCGGGGTACAATGAGCAGTTCTTC. Protein product: CASTGAGYNEQFF. J is TRBJ2-1 and V is TRBV6-1; TRBD2 agrees at 7 bases. CDR1 is MNHNS and CDR2 is SASEGT in the germline V gene. J lost 4 bases, V lost 7 bases, and 4 bases had no gene match. There are 13 residues in the CDR3.

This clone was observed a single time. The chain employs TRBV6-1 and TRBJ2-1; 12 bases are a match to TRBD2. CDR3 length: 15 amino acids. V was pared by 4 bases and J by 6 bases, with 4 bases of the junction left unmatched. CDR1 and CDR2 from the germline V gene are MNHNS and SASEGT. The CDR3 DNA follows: TGTGCCAGCAGTGTGAGACTAGCGGGAGTCAATGAGCAGTTCTTC. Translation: CASSVRLAGVNEQFF.

The CDR3 bases are TGTGCCAGCAGTTTGCAACAGGGGTGGAAAGCTTTCTTT. It specifies CASSLQQGWKAFF. The J gene is TRBJ1-1, the V gene TRBV6-5; 7 bases match TRBD1. V trimming: 4 bases; J trimming: 9 bases; junction bases outside the gene matches: 8. This CDR3 region has 13 residues. Per the germline V gene, CDR1 is MNHEY and CDR2 is SVGAGI.

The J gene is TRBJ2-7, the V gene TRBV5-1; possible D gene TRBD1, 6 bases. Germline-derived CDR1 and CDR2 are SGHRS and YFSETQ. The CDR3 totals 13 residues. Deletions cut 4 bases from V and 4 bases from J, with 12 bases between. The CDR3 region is CASSPGQLYEQYF. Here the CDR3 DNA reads TGCGCCAGCAGCCCGGGACAACTTTACGAGCAGTACTTC.

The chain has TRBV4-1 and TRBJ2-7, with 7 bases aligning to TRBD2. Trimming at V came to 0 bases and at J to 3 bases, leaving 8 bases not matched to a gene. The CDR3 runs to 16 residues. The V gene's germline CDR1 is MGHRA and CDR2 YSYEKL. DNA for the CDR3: TGCGCCAGCAGCCAAGATCCTGGCGGGGGTAGCTACGAGCAGTACTTC. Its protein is CASSQDPGGGSYEQYF.

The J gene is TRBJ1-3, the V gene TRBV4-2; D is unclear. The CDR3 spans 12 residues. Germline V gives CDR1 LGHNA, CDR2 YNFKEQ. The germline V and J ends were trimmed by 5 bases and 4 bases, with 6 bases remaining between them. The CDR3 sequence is CASSDEGNTIYF. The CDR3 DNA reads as TGTGCCAGCAGCGATGAGGGAAACACCATATATTTT.

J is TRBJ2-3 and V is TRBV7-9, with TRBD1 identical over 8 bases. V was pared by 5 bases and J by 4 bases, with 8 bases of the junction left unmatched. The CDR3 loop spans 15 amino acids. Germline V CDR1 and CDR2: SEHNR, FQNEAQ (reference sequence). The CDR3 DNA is TGTGCCAGCAGCGCCCGACAGGGGACCTCAGATACGCAGTATTTT. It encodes CASSARQGTSDTQYF. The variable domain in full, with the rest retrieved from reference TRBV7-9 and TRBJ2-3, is DTGVSQNPRHKITKRGQNVTFRCDPISEHNRLYWYRQTLGQGPEFLTYFQNEAQLEKSRLLSDRFSAERPKGSFSTLEIQRTEQGDSAMYLCASSARQGTSDTQYFGPGTRLTVL.

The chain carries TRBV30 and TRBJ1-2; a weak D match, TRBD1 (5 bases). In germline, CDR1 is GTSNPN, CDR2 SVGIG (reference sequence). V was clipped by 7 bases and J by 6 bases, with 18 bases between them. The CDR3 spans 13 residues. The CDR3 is CASLPGSLDGYTF. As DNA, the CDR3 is TGTGCCTCCTTACCAGGGTCGCTCGATGGCTACACCTTC.

CDR3 in amino acids: CAWSAGGGDTQYF. The CDR3 DNA reads TGTGCCTGGAGTGCGGGCGGGGGGGATACGCAGTATTTT. The chain combines TRBV30 with TRBJ2-3; 8 bases are shared with TRBD2. The germline V gene has CDR1 GTSNPN and CDR2 SVGIG (reference sequence). V lost 1 base, J lost 6 bases, and 3 bases stayed unmatched. This CDR3 region has 13 residues.

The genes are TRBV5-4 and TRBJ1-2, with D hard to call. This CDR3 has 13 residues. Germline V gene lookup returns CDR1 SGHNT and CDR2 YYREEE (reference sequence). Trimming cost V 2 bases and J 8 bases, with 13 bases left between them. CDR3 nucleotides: TGTGCCAGCAGCTTTCCCCAGTCTGGCGGCTACACCTTC. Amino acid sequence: CASSFPQSGGYTF.

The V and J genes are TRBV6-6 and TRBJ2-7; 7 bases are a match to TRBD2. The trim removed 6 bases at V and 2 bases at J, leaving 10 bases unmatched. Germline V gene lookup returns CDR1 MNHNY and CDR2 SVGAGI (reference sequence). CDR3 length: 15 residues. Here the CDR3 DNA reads TGTGCCAGCAGCCCTCCGGGGGGTGCCGCCTACGAGCAGTACTTC. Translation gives CASSPPGGAAYEQYF.

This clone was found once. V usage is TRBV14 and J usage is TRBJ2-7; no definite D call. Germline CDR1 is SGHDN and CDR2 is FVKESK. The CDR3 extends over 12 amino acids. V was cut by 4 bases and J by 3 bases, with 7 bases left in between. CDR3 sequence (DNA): TGTGCCAGCAGCCCCGGGTACTACGAGCAGTACTTC. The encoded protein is CASSPGYYEQYF.

The CDR3 is CASREFGNTIYF. In DNA form, the CDR3 reads TGTGCCTCAAGGGAGTTTGGAAACACCATATATTTT. The chain combines TRBV28 with TRBJ1-3; D is uncertain. Germline CDR1 is MDHEN and CDR2 is SYDVKM. This CDR3 contains 12 residues. V dropped 11 bases and J dropped 3 bases, with 11 bases sitting between them.

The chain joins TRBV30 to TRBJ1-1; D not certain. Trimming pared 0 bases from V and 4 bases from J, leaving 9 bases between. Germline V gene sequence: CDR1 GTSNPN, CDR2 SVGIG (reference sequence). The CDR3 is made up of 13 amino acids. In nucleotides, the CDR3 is TGTGCCTGGAGTGTAGCGGTGGGCACTGAAGCTTTCTTT. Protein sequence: CAWSVAVGTEAFF.

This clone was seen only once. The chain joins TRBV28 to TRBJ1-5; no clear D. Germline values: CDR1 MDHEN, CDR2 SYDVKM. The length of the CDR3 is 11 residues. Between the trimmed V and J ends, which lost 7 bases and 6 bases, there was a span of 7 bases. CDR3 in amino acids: CASNTGQPQHF. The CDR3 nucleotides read TGTGCCAGCAATACGGGTCAGCCCCAGCATTTT. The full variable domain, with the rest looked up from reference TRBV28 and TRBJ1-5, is DVKVTQSSRYLVKRTGEKVFLECVQDMDHENMFWYRQDPGLGLRLIYFSYDVKMKEKGDIPEGYSVSREKKERFSLILESASTNQTSMYLCASNTGQPQHFGDGTRLSIL.

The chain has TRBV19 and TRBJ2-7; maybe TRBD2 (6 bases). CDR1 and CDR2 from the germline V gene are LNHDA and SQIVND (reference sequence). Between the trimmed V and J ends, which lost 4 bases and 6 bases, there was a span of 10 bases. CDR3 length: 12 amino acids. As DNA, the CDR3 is TGTGCCAGTAGTACCCCGGGACTCGAGCAGTACTTC. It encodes CASSTPGLEQYF.

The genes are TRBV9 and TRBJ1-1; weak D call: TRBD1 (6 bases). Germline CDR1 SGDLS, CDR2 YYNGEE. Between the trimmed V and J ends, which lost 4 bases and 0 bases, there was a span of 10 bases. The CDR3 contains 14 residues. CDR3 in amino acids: CASSSGDLNTEAFF. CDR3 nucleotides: TGTGCCAGCAGCTCAGGGGATTTGAACACTGAAGCTTTCTTT.